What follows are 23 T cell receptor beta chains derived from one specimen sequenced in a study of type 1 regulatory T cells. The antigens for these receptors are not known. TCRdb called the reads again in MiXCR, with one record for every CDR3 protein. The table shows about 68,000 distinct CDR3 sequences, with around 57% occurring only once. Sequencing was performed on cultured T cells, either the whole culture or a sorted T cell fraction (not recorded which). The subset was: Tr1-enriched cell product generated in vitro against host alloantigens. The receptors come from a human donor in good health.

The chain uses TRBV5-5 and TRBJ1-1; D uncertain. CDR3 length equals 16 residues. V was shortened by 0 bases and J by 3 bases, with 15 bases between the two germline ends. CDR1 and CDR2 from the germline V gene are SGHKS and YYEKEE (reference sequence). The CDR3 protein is CASSLVSSVTDTEAFF. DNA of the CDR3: TGTGCCAGCAGCTTGGTGAGCTCGGTTACGGACACTGAAGCTTTCTTT.

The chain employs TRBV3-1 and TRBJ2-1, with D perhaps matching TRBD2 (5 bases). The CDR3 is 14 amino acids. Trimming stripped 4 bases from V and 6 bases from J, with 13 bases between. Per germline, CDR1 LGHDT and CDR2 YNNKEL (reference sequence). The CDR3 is CASSPRPAGNEQFF. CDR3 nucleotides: TGTGCCAGCAGCCCCCGCCCGGCGGGCAATGAGCAGTTCTTC.

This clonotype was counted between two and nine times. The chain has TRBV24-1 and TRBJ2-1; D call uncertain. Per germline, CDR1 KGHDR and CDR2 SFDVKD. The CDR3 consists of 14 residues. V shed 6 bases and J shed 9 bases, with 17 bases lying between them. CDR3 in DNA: TGTGCCACCAGTACGTCCGGGTCCTCCGGTGAGCAGTTCTTC. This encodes CATSTSGSSGEQFF.

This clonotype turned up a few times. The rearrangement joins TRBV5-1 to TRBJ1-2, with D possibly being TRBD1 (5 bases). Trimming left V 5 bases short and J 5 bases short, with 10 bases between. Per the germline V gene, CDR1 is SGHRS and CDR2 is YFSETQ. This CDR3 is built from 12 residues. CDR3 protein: CASRGTDYGYTF. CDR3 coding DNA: TGCGCCAGCAGAGGGACGGATTATGGCTACACCTTC.

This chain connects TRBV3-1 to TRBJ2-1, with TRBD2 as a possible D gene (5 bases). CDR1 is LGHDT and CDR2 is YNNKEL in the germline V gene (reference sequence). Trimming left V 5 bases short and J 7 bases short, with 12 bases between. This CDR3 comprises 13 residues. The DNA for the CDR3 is TGTGCCAGCAGCACCTATATAGCGAATGAGCAGTTCTTC. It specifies CASSTYIANEQFF.

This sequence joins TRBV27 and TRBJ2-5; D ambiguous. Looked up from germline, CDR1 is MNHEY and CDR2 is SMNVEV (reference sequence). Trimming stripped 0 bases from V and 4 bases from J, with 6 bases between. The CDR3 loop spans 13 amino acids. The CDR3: CASSLSAVETQYF. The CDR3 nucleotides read TGTGCCAGCAGTTTATCGGCAGTAGAGACCCAGTACTTC.

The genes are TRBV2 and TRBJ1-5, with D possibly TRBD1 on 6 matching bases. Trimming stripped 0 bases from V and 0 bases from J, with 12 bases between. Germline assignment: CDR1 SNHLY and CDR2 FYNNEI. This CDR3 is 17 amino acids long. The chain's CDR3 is CASSEASGTFSNQPQHF. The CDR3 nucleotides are TGTGCCAGCAGTGAAGCGTCCGGGACATTTAGCAATCAGCCCCAGCATTTT.

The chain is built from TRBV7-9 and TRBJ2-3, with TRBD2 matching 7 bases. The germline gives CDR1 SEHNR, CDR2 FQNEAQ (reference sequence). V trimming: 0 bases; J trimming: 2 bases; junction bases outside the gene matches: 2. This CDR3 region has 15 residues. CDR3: CASSLALATTDTQYF. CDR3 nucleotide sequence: TGTGCCAGCAGCTTAGCACTAGCGACCACAGATACGCAGTATTTT.

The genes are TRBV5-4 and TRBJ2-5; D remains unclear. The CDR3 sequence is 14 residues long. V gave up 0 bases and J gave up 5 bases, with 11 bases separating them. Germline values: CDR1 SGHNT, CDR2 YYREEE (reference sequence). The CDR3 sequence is CASSLAGSRETQYF. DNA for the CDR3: TGTGCCAGCAGCTTGGCAGGTTCGAGGGAGACCCAGTACTTC.

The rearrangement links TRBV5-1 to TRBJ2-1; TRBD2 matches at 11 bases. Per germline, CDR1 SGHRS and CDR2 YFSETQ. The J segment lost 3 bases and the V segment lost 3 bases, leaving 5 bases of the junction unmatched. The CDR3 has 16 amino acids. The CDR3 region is CASSSLAGDFYNEQFF. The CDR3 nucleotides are TGCGCCAGCAGCTCACTAGCGGGGGATTTCTACAATGAGCAGTTCTTC. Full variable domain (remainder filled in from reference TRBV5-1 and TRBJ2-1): KAGVTQTPRYLIKTRGQQVTLSCSPISGHRSVSWYQQTPGQGLQFLFEYFSETQRNKGNFPGRFSGRQFSNSRSEMNVSTLELGDSALYLCASSSLAGDFYNEQFFGPGTRLTVL.

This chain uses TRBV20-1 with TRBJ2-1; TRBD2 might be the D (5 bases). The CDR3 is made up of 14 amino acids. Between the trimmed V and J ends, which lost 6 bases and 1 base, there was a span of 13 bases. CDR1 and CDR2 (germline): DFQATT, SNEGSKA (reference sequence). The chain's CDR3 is CSAANSDSYNEQFF. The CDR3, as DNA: TGCAGTGCAGCTAATAGCGATTCCTACAATGAGCAGTTCTTC.

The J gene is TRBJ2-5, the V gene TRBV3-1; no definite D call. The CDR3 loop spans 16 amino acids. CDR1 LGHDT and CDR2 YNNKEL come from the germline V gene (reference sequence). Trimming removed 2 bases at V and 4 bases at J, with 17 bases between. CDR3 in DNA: TGTGCCAGCAGCCAAAGGCAGGTAGCTGCCCGAGAGACCCAGTACTTC. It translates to CASSQRQVAARETQYF.

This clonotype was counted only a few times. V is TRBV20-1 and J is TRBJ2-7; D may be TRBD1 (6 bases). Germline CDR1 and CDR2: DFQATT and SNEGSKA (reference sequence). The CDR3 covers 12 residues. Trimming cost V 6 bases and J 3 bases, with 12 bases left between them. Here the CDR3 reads CSAPGHLYEQYF. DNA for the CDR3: TGCAGTGCCCCGGGACACCTCTACGAGCAGTACTTC.

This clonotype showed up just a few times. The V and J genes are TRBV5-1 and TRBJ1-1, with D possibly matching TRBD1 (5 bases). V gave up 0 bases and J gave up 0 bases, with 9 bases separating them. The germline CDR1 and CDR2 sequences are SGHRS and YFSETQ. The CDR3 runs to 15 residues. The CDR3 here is CASSLVGGLNTEAFF. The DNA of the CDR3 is TGCGCCAGCAGCTTGGTGGGGGGGTTGAACACTGAAGCTTTCTTT.

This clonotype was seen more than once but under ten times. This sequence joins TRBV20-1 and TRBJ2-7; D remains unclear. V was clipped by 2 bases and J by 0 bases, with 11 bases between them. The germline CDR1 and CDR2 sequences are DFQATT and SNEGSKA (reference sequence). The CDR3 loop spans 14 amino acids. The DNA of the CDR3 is TGCAGTGCTAGAAGGCAGCCTAGCTCCTACGAGCAGTACTTC. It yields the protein CSARRQPSSYEQYF.

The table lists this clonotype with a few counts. DNA of the CDR3: TGCAGTGCTTGTCAACGGGACAAGGCGGCAGATACGCAGTATTTT. Translated, it gives CSACQRDKAADTQYF. This chain connects TRBV20-1 to TRBJ2-3; tentative D call: TRBD1 (6 bases). The CDR3 is 15 residues long. V was trimmed by 5 bases and J by 4 bases, leaving 19 bases between them. The germline gives CDR1 DFQATT, CDR2 SNEGSKA (reference sequence).

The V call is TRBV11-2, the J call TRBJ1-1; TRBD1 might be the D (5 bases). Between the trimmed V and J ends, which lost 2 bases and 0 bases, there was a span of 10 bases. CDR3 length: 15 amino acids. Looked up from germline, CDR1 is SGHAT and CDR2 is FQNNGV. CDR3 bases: TGTGCCAGCAGCTTACAGGGTGTAATGAACACTGAAGCTTTCTTT. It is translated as CASSLQGVMNTEAFF.

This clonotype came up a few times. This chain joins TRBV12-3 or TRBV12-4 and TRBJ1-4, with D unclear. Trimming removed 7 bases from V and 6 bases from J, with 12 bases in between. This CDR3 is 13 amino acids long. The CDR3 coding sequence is TGTGCCAGCAACGGGAATGGGGATGAAAAACTGTTTTTT. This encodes CASNGNGDEKLFF.

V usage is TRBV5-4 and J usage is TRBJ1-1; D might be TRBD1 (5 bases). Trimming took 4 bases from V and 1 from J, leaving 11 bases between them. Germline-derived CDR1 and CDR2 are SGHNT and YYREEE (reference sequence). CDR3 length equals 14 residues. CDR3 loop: CASSPQGRNTEAFF. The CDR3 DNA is TGTGCCAGCAGCCCCCAGGGTCGGAACACTGAAGCTTTCTTT. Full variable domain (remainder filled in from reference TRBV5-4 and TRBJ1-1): ETGVTQSPTHLIKTRGQQVTLRCSSQSGHNTVSWYQQALGQGPQFIFQYYREEENGRGNFPPRFSGLQFPNYSSELNVNALELDDSALYLCASSPQGRNTEAFFGQGTRLTVV.

The CDR3: CSGIQGNYGYTF. Written as DNA, the CDR3 is TGCAGCGGTATACAGGGGAACTATGGCTACACCTTC. The chain has TRBV29-1 and TRBJ1-2; TRBD1 agrees at 7 bases. This CDR3 region has 12 residues. The V gene end was trimmed by 7 bases and the J gene end by 2 bases; junction bases not matched to a gene: 4. Germline V gene lookup returns CDR1 SQVTM and CDR2 ANQGSEA.

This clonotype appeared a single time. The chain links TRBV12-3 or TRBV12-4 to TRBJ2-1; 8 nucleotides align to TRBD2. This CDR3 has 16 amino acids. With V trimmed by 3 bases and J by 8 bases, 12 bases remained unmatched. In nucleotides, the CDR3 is TGTGCCAGCAGTTTCGGGGGGGGTGGTAGCGGGGATGAGCAGTTCTTC. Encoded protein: CASSFGGGGSGDEQFF.

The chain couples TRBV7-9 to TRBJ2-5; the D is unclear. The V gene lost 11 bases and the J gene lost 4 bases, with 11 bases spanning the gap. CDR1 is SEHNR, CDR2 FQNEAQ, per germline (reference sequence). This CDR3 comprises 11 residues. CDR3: CALRDRETQYF. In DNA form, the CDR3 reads TGTGCCCTCCGAGACCGAGAGACCCAGTACTTC.

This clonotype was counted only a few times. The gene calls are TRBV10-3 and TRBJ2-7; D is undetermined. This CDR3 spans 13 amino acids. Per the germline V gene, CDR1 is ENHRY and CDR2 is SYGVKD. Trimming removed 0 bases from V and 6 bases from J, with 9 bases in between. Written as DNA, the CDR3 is TGTGCCATCAGTGAGTCTTGGGCGAGCGAGCAGTACTTC. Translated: CAISESWASEQYF.